Listed here are 21 T cell receptor beta chains from one sample, sequenced in a study of T-cell memory formation after mild COVID-19. Each CDR3 protein gets one entry after TCRdb re-called the 5' RACE reads with MiXCR. The profile covers about 390,000 distinct CDR3 sequences, with around a sixth appearing a single time and under 25% taken by the ten largest. Sequenced sample: PBMCs or a T cell subset sorted from them (not recorded which). Every receptor here comes from a man younger than 35 who had mild COVID-19 (a few samples of this study predate the infection). Cell type and time point are not known.

The V call is TRBV15, the J call TRBJ2-1, with D perhaps matching TRBD2 (6 bases). CDR1 and CDR2 (germline): LNHNV, YYDKDF (reference sequence). The CDR3 consists of 15 residues. Trimming took 1 base from V and 8 from J, leaving 15 bases between them. The DNA for the CDR3 is TGTGCCACCAGCAGAGGGACGACTAGAGAGGATGAGCAGTTCTTC. Amino acids: CATSRGTTREDEQFF.

This chain links TRBV7-9 with TRBJ2-5; D gene uncertain. The germline CDR1 and CDR2 sequences are SEHNR and FQNEAQ (reference sequence). V lost 1 base, J lost 1 base, and 10 bases lay in between. The length of the CDR3 is 15 residues. For the CDR3, the DNA is TGTGCCAGCAGCTTAGTAGGTGTAGTCCAAGAGACCCAGTACTTC. Translated, it gives CASSLVGVVQETQYF.

Only one count was recorded for this clonotype. The DNA for the CDR3 is TGTGCCAGTAGTATGGGGAGCGGGGGCGCATACGAGCAGTACGTC. Its protein product is CASSMGSGGAYEQYV. The rearrangement uses TRBV19 and TRBJ2-7; TRBD2 matches at 8 bases. After removal of 3 bases from V and 4 bases from J, the junction contained 8 bases not matched to a gene. The CDR3 is made up of 15 amino acids. CDR1 is LNHDA and CDR2 is SQIVND in the germline V gene (reference sequence).

This clonotype was seen a handful of times. This chain uses TRBV7-9 with TRBJ1-1, with 7 bases matching TRBD1. The CDR3 contains 15 residues. Per germline, CDR1 SEHNR and CDR2 FQNEAQ (reference sequence). V lost 5 bases and J lost 0; bases outside the gene matches: 6. CDR3 nucleotide sequence: TGTGCCAGCAGCCTTAAGGACAGGCTGAACACTGAAGCTTTCTTT. This sequence encodes CASSLKDRLNTEAFF.

This clonotype was picked up a small number of times. The rearrangement links TRBV3-1 to TRBJ1-2; the D is unclear. This CDR3 has 16 amino acids. Germline CDR1 and CDR2: LGHDT and YNNKEL (reference sequence). Trimming cost V 4 bases and J 2 bases, with 17 bases left between them. The CDR3 bases are TGTGCCAGCAGCCCAAGTTTAGGCAGAACGAACTATGGCTACACCTTC. Amino acid sequence: CASSPSLGRTNYGYTF.

This clonotype has a handful of counts. This chain links TRBV20-1 with TRBJ2-1, with a weak D call TRBD1 (5 bases). CDR3 length: 13 residues. Germline CDR1 reads DFQATT; CDR2 reads SNEGSKA (reference sequence). Trimming left V 2 bases short and J 2 bases short, with 7 bases between. CDR3 nucleotide sequence: TGCAGTGCTAGAAGGGGCCCCTACAATGAGCAGTTCTTC. It yields the protein CSARRGPYNEQFF.

V usage is TRBV5-1 and J usage is TRBJ1-3; no reliable D call. CDR3 size: 16 residues. V lost 0 bases and J 0 bases, leaving 10 bases between the germline ends. The V gene's germline CDR1 is SGHRS and CDR2 YFSETQ. CDR3 nucleotide sequence: TGCGCCAGCAGCTTGGAGGCCAGGTCCTCTGGAAACACCATATATTTT. This translates into CASSLEARSSGNTIYF.

Many counts were recorded for this clonotype. The chain has TRBV5-1 and TRBJ2-5; D gene unclear. Germline V gives CDR1 SGHRS, CDR2 YFSETQ. The CDR3 runs 11 residues. V lost 3 bases and J lost 5, with 5 bases in between. CDR3 DNA: TGCGCCAGCAGCTCCGCGGAGACCCAGTACTTC. Translating it yields CASSSAETQYF.

There are a few counts of this clonotype. This chain uses TRBV5-1 with TRBJ1-1, with unresolved D. Looked up from germline, CDR1 is SGHRS and CDR2 is YFSETQ. The CDR3 loop spans 13 amino acids. Trimming cost V 4 bases and J 1 base, with 8 bases left between them. In nucleotides, the CDR3 is TGCGCCAGCAGCAATGGATGGAACACTGAAGCTTTCTTT. This sequence encodes CASSNGWNTEAFF.

This chain joins TRBV25-1 and TRBJ2-1; the D gene could be TRBD1 or TRBD2 (5 bases each). This CDR3 region has 15 residues. V lost 2 bases and J lost 10, with 18 bases in between. The V gene's germline CDR1 is MGHDK and CDR2 SYGVNS. The CDR3 region is CASSEGGRGIKEQFF. In DNA, the CDR3 is TGTGCCAGCAGTGAAGGGGGAAGGGGCATCAAGGAGCAGTTCTTC. The full variable domain, completed using reference TRBV25-1 and TRBJ2-1, is EADIYQTPRYLVIGTGKKITLECSQTMGHDKMYWYQQDPGMELHLIHYSYGVNSTEKGDLSSESTVSRIRTEHFPLTLESARPSHTSQYLCASSEGGRGIKEQFFGPGTRLTVL.

This clonotype was counted at least ten times. The chain recombines TRBV24-1 with TRBJ2-5; D is undetermined. CDR3 length: 14 residues. The germline V gene has CDR1 KGHDR and CDR2 SFDVKD. V was pared by 2 bases and J by 1 base, with 7 bases between. The CDR3 sequence: CATSDSNSQETQYF. The CDR3 region has the DNA TGTGCCACCAGTGATTCCAACAGCCAAGAGACCCAGTACTTC.

This clonotype has a handful of counts. CDR3 coding DNA: TGCGCCAGCGGAAGGACAGGGGGCGAAGAGACCCAGTACTTC. It specifies CASGRTGGEETQYF. This sequence joins TRBV5-1 and TRBJ2-5; 11 bases match TRBD1. Germline CDR1 SGHRS, CDR2 YFSETQ. With 7 bases clipped from V and 3 bases from J, the junction kept 5 bases outside the gene matches. This CDR3 comprises 14 residues.

In this sample, this clonotype turned up a few times. The chain combines TRBV3-1 with TRBJ1-4, with TRBD1 identical over 9 bases. The CDR3 has 15 amino acids. The V segment lost 8 bases and the J segment 8 bases; nucleotides outside the gene matches: 12. Germline V lookup: CDR1 LGHDT, CDR2 YNNKEL (reference sequence). CDR3 in amino acids: CASGDRAHWREKLFF. CDR3 bases: TGTGCCAGCGGGGACAGGGCCCATTGGAGGGAAAAACTGTTTTTT. Looking up the rest from reference TRBV3-1 and TRBJ1-4 gives the full variable domain: DTAVSQTPKYLVTQMGNDKSIKCEQNLGHDTMYWYKQDSKKFLKIMFSYNNKELIINETVPNRFSPKSPDKAHLNLHINSLELGDSAVYFCASGDRAHWREKLFFGSGTQLSVL.

The table lists this clonotype with a few counts. The chain is built from TRBV5-1 and TRBJ2-1, with TRBD1 as a possible D gene (7 bases). Germline V lookup: CDR1 SGHRS, CDR2 YFSETQ. V was pared by 0 bases and J by 3 bases, with 13 bases between. The CDR3 has 16 amino acids. DNA of the CDR3: TGCGCCAGCAGCTTGGCGGCAGGGGGACTCTACAATGAGCAGTTCTTC. Its protein is CASSLAAGGLYNEQFF.

The chain couples TRBV11-2 to TRBJ1-6; D not certain. Trimming removed 3 bases from V and 10 bases from J, with 13 bases in between. The CDR3 extends over 14 amino acids. Germline V gives CDR1 SGHAT, CDR2 FQNNGV. CDR3 sequence: CASSFNPASSPLHF. CDR3 in DNA: TGTGCCAGCAGCTTTAATCCGGCCAGCTCACCCCTCCACTTT.

This clonotype was observed at least ten times. The chain couples TRBV5-6 to TRBJ2-1; D unresolved. CDR3 length: 15 amino acids. Trimming took 2 bases from V and 0 from J, leaving 9 bases between them. Germline assignment: CDR1 SGHDT and CDR2 YYEEEE. Here the CDR3 reads CASSLGPSSYNEQFF. In DNA form, the CDR3 reads TGTGCCAGCAGCTTAGGCCCCAGCTCCTACAATGAGCAGTTCTTC.

The table lists this clonotype with a few counts. CDR3 residues: CASSQGGGYEQYV. The DNA of the CDR3 is TGTGCCAGCAGCCAAGGGGGCGGTTACGAGCAGTACGTC. J is TRBJ2-7 and V is TRBV14; weak D call: TRBD1 (5 bases). The CDR3 has 13 amino acids. Germline V gives CDR1 SGHDN, CDR2 FVKESK. Trimming cost V 1 base and J 4 bases, with 8 bases left between them.

The chain has TRBV5-6 and TRBJ1-2; D gene ambiguous. The CDR3 consists of 16 residues. Germline-derived CDR1 and CDR2 are SGHDT and YYEEEE. Trimming removed 0 bases from V and 4 bases from J, with 16 bases in between. The chain's CDR3 is CASSLDSGGVTYGYTF. DNA of the CDR3: TGTGCCAGCAGCTTGGACTCAGGCGGCGTTACCTATGGCTACACCTTC.

This clonotype occurred a few times. This chain uses TRBV20-1 with TRBJ1-5; 9 bases agree with TRBD1. V shed 5 bases and J 6 bases; nucleotides not matched to a gene: 2. Germline-derived CDR1 and CDR2 are DFQATT and SNEGSKA (reference sequence). This CDR3 is built from 12 residues. CDR3 in DNA: TGCAGTGCTGGGACAGGGACTCAGCCCCAGCATTTT. This codes for CSAGTGTQPQHF.

The rearrangement joins TRBV7-9 to TRBJ1-4; 10 positions agree with TRBD1. The CDR3 is 16 amino acids. The V gene's germline CDR1 is SEHNR and CDR2 FQNEAQ (reference sequence). The trim removed 5 bases at V and 4 bases at J, leaving 7 bases unmatched. This chain's CDR3 is CASSPLGTGVNEKLFF. In DNA, the CDR3 is TGTGCCAGCAGCCCTCTCGGGACAGGGGTTAATGAAAAACTGTTTTTT.

The chain carries TRBV7-9 and TRBJ2-5, with a possible D match to TRBD2 (6 bases). The CDR3 is made up of 13 amino acids. The V gene lost 8 bases and the J gene lost 5 bases, with 15 bases spanning the gap. Per the germline V gene, CDR1 is SEHNR and CDR2 is FQNEAQ (reference sequence). The CDR3 nucleotides are TGTGCCAGCGGACTAATCGGGTTTGAGACCCAGTACTTC. Protein: CASGLIGFETQYF.